These 16 T cell receptor beta chains came from one sample sequenced in a study of blood T cell repertoires in COVID-19. The protocol was immunoSEQ multiplex PCR, while the TCRdb copy is restricted to in-frame clones and leaves out a portion. The sample has tens of thousands of clones, over 60% seen once. Sequencing was done on a sample of peripheral blood. Source of these receptors: a human donor in a cohort sampled during active COVID-19.

The chain is built from TRBV9 and TRBJ2-5; 8 bases map to TRBD2. J was trimmed by 5 bases and V by 4 bases; bases with no gene match: 7. Germline V gives CDR1 SGDLS, CDR2 YYNGEE. This CDR3 has 14 amino acids. CDR3 sequence reads: CASSPGGGYETQYF. DNA of the CDR3: TGTGCCAGCAGCCCCGGCGGGGGGTATGAGACCCAGTACTTC.

The chain couples TRBV7-8 to TRBJ2-1, with TRBD2 identical over 12 bases. The V gene's germline CDR1 is SGHVS and CDR2 FQNEAQ. The CDR3 totals 16 residues. The ends lost 2 bases at V and 7 bases at J; junction bases unmatched: 6. CDR3 sequence: CASSLRLAGVQNEQFF. The CDR3 nucleotides read TGTGCCAGCAGCTTAAGACTAGCGGGAGTCCAGAATGAGCAGTTCTTC.

This clone was seen a few times. The V gene is TRBV18, the J gene TRBJ2-3, with TRBD2 matching 7 bases. V lost 3 bases to trimming and J lost 0 bases; unmatched junction nucleotides: 3. The CDR3 is 15 residues long. Germline lookup yields CDR1 KGHSH and CDR2 LQKENI. The CDR3 here is CASSPSGSSTDTQYF. The CDR3 DNA sequence: TGTGCCAGCTCACCTAGCGGGTCTAGCACAGATACGCAGTATTTT.

This clone appeared a few times. The chain carries TRBV5-4 and TRBJ1-2, with 10 bases fitting TRBD1. With 3 bases clipped from V and 1 base from J, the junction kept 6 bases outside the gene matches. Per germline, CDR1 SGHNT and CDR2 YYREEE (reference sequence). The CDR3 length is 16 residues. CDR3 protein: CASSWGQGLGNYGYTF. CDR3 nucleotide sequence: TGTGCCAGCAGCTGGGGACAGGGGTTGGGTAACTATGGCTACACCTTC.

The chain links TRBV24-1 to TRBJ1-2; 7 bases fit TRBD1. J gave up 7 bases and V 3 bases, and 4 bases lay outside the gene matches. The CDR3 has 13 amino acids. From germline, CDR1 is KGHDR and CDR2 SFDVKD. The CDR3 DNA is TGTGCCACCAGTGATCCTTACAGGGGTGGCTACACCTTC. This translates into CATSDPYRGGYTF.

The chain joins TRBV5-6 to TRBJ2-3, with 8 positions matching TRBD1. CDR1 is SGHDT and CDR2 is YYEEEE in the germline V gene. The ends lost 0 bases at V and 2 bases at J; junction bases unmatched: 2. This CDR3 has 15 residues. CDR3 sequence: CASSLEDRDTDTQYF. Here the CDR3 DNA reads TGTGCCAGCAGCTTGGAGGACAGGGACACAGATACGCAGTATTTT.

This clone was seen a few times. The chain carries TRBV5-1 and TRBJ2-1; 15 bases align to TRBD2. V trimming: 0 bases; J trimming: 5 bases; junction bases outside the gene matches: 15. The CDR3 covers 21 residues. CDR1 is SGHRS and CDR2 is YFSETQ in the germline V gene. Here the CDR3 DNA reads TGCGCCAGCAGCTTGGTCGGGGGACTAGCGGGAGGCCGTAGCCCTAACAATGAGCAGTTCTTC. Protein product: CASSLVGGLAGGRSPNNEQFF.

The genes are TRBV10-3 and TRBJ2-3, with no clear D. The CDR3 loop spans 15 amino acids. Deletions cut 6 bases from V and 2 bases from J, with 15 bases between. The germline CDR1 and CDR2 sequences are ENHRY and SYGVKD. CDR3 DNA: TGTGCCATCAGAGATTCAACGCGCCCCACAGATACGCAGTATTTT. It encodes CAIRDSTRPTDTQYF.

This clone counts as large. This chain uses TRBV21-1 with TRBJ1-3. TRBV21-1 is a known pseudogene. This CDR3 is 15 amino acids long. CDR3 sequence: CASSKRSAAASTIYF. The DNA for the CDR3 is TGTGCCAGCAGCAAACGGTCGGCCGCGGCGTCCACCATATATTTT.

This chain uses TRBV28 with TRBJ1-2; 8 bases fit TRBD1. This CDR3 has 14 residues. Per the germline V gene, CDR1 is MDHEN and CDR2 is SYDVKM. J gave up 3 bases and V 4 bases, and 4 bases lay outside the gene matches. The CDR3 sequence is CASSSGGADYGYTF. DNA for the CDR3: TGTGCCAGCAGTTCAGGGGGCGCGGACTATGGCTACACCTTC.

This clone was counted only a few times. The chain carries TRBV7-2 and TRBJ2-1, with a weak D call TRBD2 (7 bases). The germline gives CDR1 SGHTA, CDR2 FQGNSA. The V gene lost 5 bases and the J gene lost 0 bases, with 20 bases spanning the gap. CDR3 size: 18 residues. CDR3 region: CASSPRGAGMSSYNEQFF. DNA for the CDR3: TGTGCCAGCAGCCCCCGGGGGGCGGGAATGAGCTCCTACAATGAGCAGTTCTTC.

V and J are TRBV28 and TRBJ2-5; weak D call: TRBD2 (7 bases). Germline CDR1 reads MDHEN; CDR2 reads SYDVKM. V dropped 10 bases and J dropped 1 base, with 13 bases sitting between them. The CDR3 loop spans 13 amino acids. The CDR3 DNA is TGTGCCACCCGGGGAGGGGGCCAAGAGACCCAGTACTTC. Amino acid sequence: CATRGGGQETQYF.

The chain joins TRBV6-2 or TRBV6-3 to TRBJ1-3; 7 bases fit TRBD1. The CDR3 loop spans 18 amino acids. The J segment lost 0 bases and the V segment lost 3 bases, leaving 11 bases of the junction unmatched. Germline V gives CDR1 MNHEY, CDR2 SVGEGT. The CDR3 reads CASSYTLRQGTSGNTIYF. The DNA for the CDR3 is TGTGCCAGCAGTTATACCCTCCGACAGGGCACCTCTGGAAACACCATATATTTT.

CDR3 nucleotide sequence: TGTGCCAGCAGTGAGATGGGAGGAGGCTACACCTTC. This encodes CASSEMGGGYTF. V usage is TRBV2 and J usage is TRBJ1-2, with D hard to call. Germline V gene lookup returns CDR1 SNHLY and CDR2 FYNNEI. V dropped 3 bases and J dropped 8 bases, with 10 bases sitting between them. The CDR3 contains 12 residues.

The chain combines TRBV4-2 with TRBJ1-4; 7 positions agree with TRBD1. Germline CDR1 reads LGHNA; CDR2 reads YNFKEQ. V gave up 0 bases and J gave up 8 bases; unmatched junction bases: 21. This CDR3 has 20 residues. Here the CDR3 reads CASSQEVSASERQGIEKLFF. For the CDR3, the DNA is TGTGCCAGCAGCCAAGAAGTGTCTGCGAGTGAGAGACAGGGCATCGAAAAACTGTTTTTT.

This clone was picked up one time. This chain joins TRBV25-1 and TRBJ2-3, with 11 bases identical to TRBD1. V shed 4 bases and J 4 bases; nucleotides not matched to a gene: 10. Germline values: CDR1 MGHDK, CDR2 SYGVNS. The CDR3 is 17 residues long. The CDR3 nucleotides read TGTGCCAGCAGTGGTGGACAGGGGGCAATTTGGGCAGATACGCAGTATTTT. Translated: CASSGGQGAIWADTQYF.